Listed below are T cell receptor beta chains from one sample, sequenced in a study of blood T cell repertoires in COVID-19. Clones were sequenced by immunoSEQ multiplex PCR, and TCRdb holds only the in-frame ones, with some missing. The top ten clones hold just under 0.8% of a sample with 240,000 or so clones, around 90% of them seen once. The specimen was peripheral blood. The receptors here all came from a woman in her thirties with acute or convalescent COVID-19. Each CDR3 is given with its conserved first and last residue. Fields, in order: clone size, V gene, D gene, J gene, CDR3 DNA, CDR3 protein. The D gene is left open where the match is weak. The size of a clone is reported for some rows only, either as once, few or many, or as a class for expanded clones.

.	TRBV6-5	TRBD1	TRBJ2-7	TGTGCCAGCAGTTACGGCAGGGGGCGGGACGAGCAGTACTTC	CASSYGRGRDEQYF
.	TRBV7-8	TRBD1	TRBJ1-1	TGTGCCAGCAGCCAAGATACAGGGGATGAAGCTTTCTTT	CASSQDTGDEAFF
.	TRBV19	.	TRBJ2-5	TGTGCCAGTAGTACAGTCCGGACAGCGATAGAGACCCAGTACTTC	CASSTVRTAIETQYF
once	TRBV7-9	.	TRBJ1-5	TGTGCCAGCAGCCATGGAGGGAATGGAGGGTTCAATCAGCCCCAGCATTTT	CASSHGGNGGFNQPQHF
.	TRBV19	TRBD1	TRBJ2-7	TGTGCCAGTAGGACAGGGGCCTCCGAGCAGTACTTC	CASRTGASEQYF
.	TRBV5-6	TRBD1	TRBJ1-3	TGTGCCAGCAGCTTCCAGGACAGGGAGACTGGAAACACCATATATTTT	CASSFQDRETGNTIYF
.	TRBV10-3	.	TRBJ2-7	TGTGCCATCAGTGGGGACTTCTCCTACGAGCAGTACTTC	CAISGDFSYEQYF
.	TRBV30	TRBD1	TRBJ1-5	TGTGCCTGGAGTACGGCCGGGACAGGGGGTTCTCATTTT	CAWSTAGTGGSHF
few	TRBV6-2/TRBV6-3	TRBD2	TRBJ2-7	TGTGCCAGCAGTCCAATCCGGACTAGCGGGAGGGCTTCCTACGAGCAGTACTTC	CASSPIRTSGRASYEQYF
once	TRBV7-9	TRBD2	TRBJ2-1	TGTGCCAGCAGCTTCCTGCGGGAGGGCCGTTTGGATGAGCAGTTCTTC	CASSFLREGRLDEQFF
once	TRBV28	TRBD1	TRBJ2-5	TGTGCCAGCAGTCGAGCCCGGGACAGGGACCAAGAGACCCAGTACTTC	CASSRARDRDQETQYF
.	TRBV6-6	TRBD2	TRBJ2-3	TGTGCCAGCAGGACCTCTAGCGGGAGCACAGATACGCAGTATTTT	CASRTSSGSTDTQYF
.	TRBV7-8	.	TRBJ1-5	TGTGCCAGCAGCCAGGGGTGGATTAGCAATCAGCCCCAGCATTTT	CASSQGWISNQPQHF
.	TRBV15	.	TRBJ1-6	TGTGCCACCAGCAGAGATAAGCCCTTGAGATCACCCCTCCACTTT	CATSRDKPLRSPLHF
.	TRBV9	TRBD2	TRBJ2-1	TGTGCCAGCGGAAGCGGGAGCCGGAGCTCCTACAATGAGCAGTTCTTC	CASGSGSRSSYNEQFF
.	TRBV4-2	.	TRBJ2-7	TGTGCCAGCAGCCAAGATTCTGCGGGTTTCGATTACGAGCAGTACTTC	CASSQDSAGFDYEQYF
once	TRBV5-4	TRBD1	TRBJ2-1	TGTGCCAGCAGCTCGCCCAACAGGGGCCGGCAGTTCTTC	CASSSPNRGRQFF
.	TRBV10-3	TRBD1	TRBJ2-7	TGTGCCACCTTTTCTGAGCAGGGGGCGTCCGGGCTTTTCGAGCAGTACTTC	CATFSEQGASGLFEQYF
.	TRBV18	.	TRBJ1-6	TGTGCCAGCTCAATGGGTGGGCGTAATTCACCCCTCCACTTT	CASSMGGRNSPLHF
.	TRBV30	.	TRBJ2-3	TGTGCCTGGAGGCGGTTCCCTAGCACAGATACGCAGTATTTT	CAWRRFPSTDTQYF
.	TRBV11-3	TRBD2	TRBJ2-1	TGTGCCAGCAGTCCGACTAGCGGAGGCCACAATGAGCAGTTCTTC	CASSPTSGGHNEQFF
.	TRBV9	.	TRBJ2-3	TGTGCCAGCAGCGGCGCGGGTGGAACAGATACGCAGTATTTT	CASSGAGGTDTQYF
.	TRBV7-6	.	TRBJ2-7	TGTGCCAGCAGCCCCCGATGGGGCAGCTCCTACGAGCAGTACTTC	CASSPRWGSSYEQYF
.	TRBV9	TRBD2	TRBJ2-7	TGTGCCAGCAGCGTAGCTGGAGCGGGAGGGCCTTTCGAGCAGTACTTC	CASSVAGAGGPFEQYF
.	TRBV28	TRBD1	TRBJ1-5	TGTGCCAGCAGTTCCGAGACAGGGATCGGCAATCAGCCCCAGCATTTT	CASSSETGIGNQPQHF
.	TRBV5-1	.	TRBJ2-1	TGCGCCAGCAACGGACAGCCTACCTACAATGAGCAGTTCTTC	CASNGQPTYNEQFF
.	TRBV15	.	TRBJ1-2	TGTGCCACCAGCCGACCTGGGGCTTTTAACTATGGCTACACCTTC	CATSRPGAFNYGYTF
.	TRBV30	.	TRBJ2-7	TGTGCCTGGAGTGCCCTACTTGGCGAGCAGTACTTC	CAWSALLGEQYF
many	TRBV6-6	TRBD2	TRBJ2-2	TGTGCCAGCAGTCTCCGGGGGCTAGCGGGAGGGCCAGGCCCGGGGGAGCTGTTTTTT	CASSLRGLAGGPGPGELFF
.	TRBV11-2	TRBD2	TRBJ2-1	TGTGCCAGCAGCTCCGTTAGCGGGAGGGCCTACAATGAGCAGTTCTTC	CASSSVSGRAYNEQFF
few	TRBV25-1	TRBD2	TRBJ2-2	TGTGCCAGCAGTGAATCCCAGCGGGAGGCGAACACCGGGGAGCTGTTTTTT	CASSESQREANTGELFF
.	TRBV27	.	TRBJ2-1	TGTGCCAGCAGTCCACCCGTGGGGGCTTGGAACAATGAGCAGTTCTTC	CASSPPVGAWNNEQFF
.	TRBV7-2	TRBD1	TRBJ2-2	TGTGCCAGCAGCTTAGCACCGGGACAGGTTACGAACACCGGGGAGCTGTTTTTT	CASSLAPGQVTNTGELFF
.	TRBV19	TRBD1	TRBJ2-7	TGTGCCAGTAGTCGGACAGGAGCGTACGAGCAGTACTTC	CASSRTGAYEQYF
.	TRBV19	.	TRBJ1-6	TGTGCCAGTAGGGACCAGGGGAATTCACCCCTCCACTTT	CASRDQGNSPLHF
.	TRBV6-1	TRBD2	TRBJ2-1	TGTGCCAGCAGTGTATCGGCTAGCGGGAGCCGGAATGAGCAGTTCTTC	CASSVSASGSRNEQFF
.	TRBV20-1	.	TRBJ2-1	TGCAGTGCCAGCAGGGCCAATGAGCAGTTCTTC	CSASRANEQFF
.	TRBV9	TRBD2	TRBJ2-5	TGTGCCAGCAGCGTAGCTAGCGGGAGACAAGAGACCCAGTACTTC	CASSVASGRQETQYF
.	TRBV11-3	TRBD2	TRBJ2-2	TGTGCCAGCACCCCGGGACTAGCGGGAGCCGGGGAGCTGTTTTTT	CASTPGLAGAGELFF
.	TRBV7-2	.	TRBJ1-2	TGTGCCAGCAGCTGGCGGGGAGGGATAGATGGCTACACCTTC	CASSWRGGIDGYTF
.	TRBV19	.	TRBJ2-1	TGTGCCAGTAGTATAGGACAGAATTCCTACAATGAGCAGTTCTTC	CASSIGQNSYNEQFF
.	TRBV27	.	TRBJ2-3	TGTGCCAGCATAAGCACAGATACGCAGTATTTT	CASISTDTQYF
.	TRBV14	.	TRBJ1-1	TGTGCCAGCAGCCAAGTTGGGGCCGGTGGTGAAGCTTTCTTT	CASSQVGAGGEAFF
.	TRBV6-5	.	TRBJ2-2	TGTGCCAGCAGTTACGAGGTTGGCAGAGCCGGGGAGCTGTTTTTT	CASSYEVGRAGELFF
.	TRBV27	TRBD2	TRBJ2-5	TGTGCCAGCAGTTCCCTACTAGCGGGACATGAGACCCAGTACTTC	CASSSLLAGHETQYF
.	TRBV15	.	TRBJ2-7	TGTGCCACCAGCAGAGTAGTAGGGCGGGGCTCCTACGAGCAGTACTTC	CATSRVVGRGSYEQYF
.	TRBV5-1	.	TRBJ2-2	TGCGCCAGCAGGCCCGGGAACGGGGAGCTGTTTTTT	CASRPGNGELFF
.	TRBV5-1	TRBD1	TRBJ1-5	TGCGCCAGCAGCTTGTCTGGACAGGATTATCAGCCCCAGCATTTT	CASSLSGQDYQPQHF
.	TRBV7-9	TRBD2	TRBJ2-7	TGTGCCAGCAGCACCGTGGGGCGGGAGGCCTACGAGCAGTACTTC	CASSTVGREAYEQYF
.	TRBV23-1	TRBD1	TRBJ1-2	TGCGCCAGCAGGACGAAAGGTTGTGGGACAGGGTATAACTATGGCTACACCTTC	CASRTKGCGTGYNYGYTF
.	TRBV24-1	.	TRBJ2-7	TGTGCCACCAGTCGAGCGGGCTACGAGCAGTACTTC	CATSRAGYEQYF